This entry features one T cell receptor beta chain sequence. Its antigen is unknown. Per germline, CDR1 LGHDT and CDR2 YNNKEL (reference sequence). The CDR3 is 13 residues long. The data were taken from a study of T cells expressing NK-cell markers. General study points: Uncertainty persisted over the HCMV specificity of expanded NKG2C+ T cell clones.

TCRdb re-called the 5' RACE reads and shows each CDR3 protein once, DNA omitted. Its table lists some 440,000 distinct CDR3 sequences. The sequenced material came from blood T cells: a sorted CD56 or NKG2C T cell subset, CD4+ or CD8+ T cells, or bulk PBMC T cells (not recorded which). V and J are TRBV3-1 and TRBJ2-1; as DNA is missing, the TRBD1 call by TCRdb cannot be tested. The TCR originated in a woman aged 50 to 60 in good health. The CDR3 loop is CASSPRGYNEQFF.